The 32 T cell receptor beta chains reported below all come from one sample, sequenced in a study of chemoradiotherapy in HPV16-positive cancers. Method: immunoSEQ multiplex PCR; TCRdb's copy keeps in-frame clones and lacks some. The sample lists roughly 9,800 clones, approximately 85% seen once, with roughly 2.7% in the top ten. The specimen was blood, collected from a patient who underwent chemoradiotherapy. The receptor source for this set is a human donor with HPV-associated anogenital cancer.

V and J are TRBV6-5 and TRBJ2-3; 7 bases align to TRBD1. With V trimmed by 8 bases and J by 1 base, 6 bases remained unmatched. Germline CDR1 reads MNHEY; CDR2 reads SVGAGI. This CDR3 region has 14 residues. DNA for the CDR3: TGTGCCAGCGCCCTGGGGACAGGCACAGATACGCAGTATTTT. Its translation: CASALGTGTDTQYF.

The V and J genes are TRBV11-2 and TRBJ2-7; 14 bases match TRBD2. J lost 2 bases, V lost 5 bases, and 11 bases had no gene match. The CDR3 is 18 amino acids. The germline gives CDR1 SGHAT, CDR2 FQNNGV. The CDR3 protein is CASSRTGTSGGFTYEQYF. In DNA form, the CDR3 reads TGTGCCAGCAGCCGTACCGGGACTAGCGGGGGTTTTACCTACGAGCAGTACTTC.

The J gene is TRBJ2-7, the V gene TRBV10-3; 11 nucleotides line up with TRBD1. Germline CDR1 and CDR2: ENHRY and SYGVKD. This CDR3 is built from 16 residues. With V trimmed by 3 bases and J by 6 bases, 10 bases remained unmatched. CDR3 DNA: TGTGCCATCAGTGACTATGGGGAGGGGACAGGGGGCGAGCAGTACTTC. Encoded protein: CAISDYGEGTGGEQYF.

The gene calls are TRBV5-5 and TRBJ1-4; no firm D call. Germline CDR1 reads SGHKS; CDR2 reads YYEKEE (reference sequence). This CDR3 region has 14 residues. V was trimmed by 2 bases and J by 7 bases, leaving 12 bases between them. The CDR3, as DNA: TGTGCCAGCAGCTTCGATGGAGGGAGTGAAAAACTGTTTTTT. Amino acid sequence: CASSFDGGSEKLFF.

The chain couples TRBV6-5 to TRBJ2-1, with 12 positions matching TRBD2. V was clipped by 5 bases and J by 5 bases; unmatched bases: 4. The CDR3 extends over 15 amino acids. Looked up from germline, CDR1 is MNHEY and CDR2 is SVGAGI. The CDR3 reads CASSAGLAGHNEQFF. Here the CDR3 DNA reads TGTGCCAGCAGTGCCGGACTAGCGGGACACAATGAGCAGTTCTTC.

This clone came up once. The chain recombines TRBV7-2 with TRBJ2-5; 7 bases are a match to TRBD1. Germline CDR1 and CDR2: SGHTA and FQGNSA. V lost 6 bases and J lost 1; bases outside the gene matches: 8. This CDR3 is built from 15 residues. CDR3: CASRQGDRPQETQYF. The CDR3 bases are TGTGCCAGCAGGCAGGGGGACAGACCCCAAGAGACCCAGTACTTC.

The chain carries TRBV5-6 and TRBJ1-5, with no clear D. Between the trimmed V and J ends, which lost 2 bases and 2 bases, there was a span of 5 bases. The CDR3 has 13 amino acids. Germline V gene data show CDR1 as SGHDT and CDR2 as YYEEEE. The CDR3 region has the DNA TGTGCCAGCAGCTTCCAGGGCAATCAGCCCCAGCATTTT. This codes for CASSFQGNQPQHF.

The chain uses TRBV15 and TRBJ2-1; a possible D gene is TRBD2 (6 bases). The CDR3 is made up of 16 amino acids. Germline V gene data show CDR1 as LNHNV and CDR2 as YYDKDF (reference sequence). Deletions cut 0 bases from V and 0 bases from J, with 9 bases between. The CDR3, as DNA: TGTGCCACCAGCAGAGATTACGGGAGCTCCTACAATGAGCAGTTCTTC. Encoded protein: CATSRDYGSSYNEQFF.

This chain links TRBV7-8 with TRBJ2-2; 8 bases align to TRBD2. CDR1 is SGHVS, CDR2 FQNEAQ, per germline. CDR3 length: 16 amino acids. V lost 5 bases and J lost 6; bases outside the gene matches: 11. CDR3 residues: CASSPRGGPSSGELFF. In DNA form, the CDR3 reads TGTGCCAGCAGCCCCCGCGGGGGGCCTTCCTCCGGGGAGCTGTTTTTT.

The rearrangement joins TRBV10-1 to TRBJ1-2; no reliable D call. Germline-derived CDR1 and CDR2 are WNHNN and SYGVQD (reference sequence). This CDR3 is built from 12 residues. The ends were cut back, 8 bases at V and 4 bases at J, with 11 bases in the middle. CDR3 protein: CASPTDLYGYTF. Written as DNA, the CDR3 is TGCGCCAGCCCGACTGACCTCTATGGCTACACCTTC.

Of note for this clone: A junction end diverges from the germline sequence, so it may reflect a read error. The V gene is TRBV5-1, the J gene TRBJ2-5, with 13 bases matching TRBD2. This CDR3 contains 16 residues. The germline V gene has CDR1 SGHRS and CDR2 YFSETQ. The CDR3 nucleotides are TGCGCCAGCAACCAGGGACTAGCGGGGAACCAGGAGACCCAGTACTTC. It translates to CASNQGLAGNQETQYF.

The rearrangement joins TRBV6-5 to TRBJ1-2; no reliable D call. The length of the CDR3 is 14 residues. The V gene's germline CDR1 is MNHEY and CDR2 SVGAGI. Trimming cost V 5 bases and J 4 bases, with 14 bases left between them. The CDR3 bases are TGTGCCAGCAGTCCGGACGGTGGAGGCTATGGCTACACCTTC. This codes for CASSPDGGGYGYTF.

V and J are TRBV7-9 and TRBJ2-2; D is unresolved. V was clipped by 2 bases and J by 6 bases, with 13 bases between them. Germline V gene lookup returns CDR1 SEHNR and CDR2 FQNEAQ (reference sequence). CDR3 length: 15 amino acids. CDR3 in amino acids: CASSLKVEWAGELFF. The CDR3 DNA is TGTGCCAGCAGCTTAAAGGTGGAATGGGCCGGGGAGCTGTTTTTT.

CDR3 coding DNA: TGTGCCAGCTCACCAAATCAGGCCAGGGGAAACACCATATATTTT. Encoded protein: CASSPNQARGNTIYF. V is TRBV18 and J is TRBJ1-3; D is uncertain. V shed 2 bases and J shed 4 bases, with 12 bases lying between them. The CDR3 consists of 15 residues. CDR1 and CDR2 from the germline V gene are KGHSH and LQKENI.

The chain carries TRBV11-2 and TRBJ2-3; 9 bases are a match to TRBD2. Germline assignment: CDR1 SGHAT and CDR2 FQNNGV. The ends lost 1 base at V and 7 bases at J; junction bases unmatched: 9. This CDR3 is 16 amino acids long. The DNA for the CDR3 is TGTGCCAGCAGCTTAGTTTGGCGGGGGGGCTCGAATACGCAGTATTTT. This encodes CASSLVWRGGSNTQYF.

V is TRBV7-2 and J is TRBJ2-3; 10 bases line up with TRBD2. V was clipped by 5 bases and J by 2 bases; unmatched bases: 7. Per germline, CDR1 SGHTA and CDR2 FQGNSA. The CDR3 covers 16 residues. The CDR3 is CASSPSTSGTTDTQYF. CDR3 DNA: TGTGCCAGCAGCCCCTCTACTAGCGGGACCACAGATACGCAGTATTTT.

The CDR3 nucleotides are TGTGCCATCTGGGCCGACAGGGGAATTGGAGGACTCCAATATGGCTACACCTTC. Protein product: CAIWADRGIGGLQYGYTF. V usage is TRBV10-3 and J usage is TRBJ1-2; 8 bases fit TRBD1. The CDR3 spans 18 residues. Per germline, CDR1 ENHRY and CDR2 SYGVKD. The V gene end was trimmed by 8 bases and the J gene end by 5 bases; junction bases not matched to a gene: 22.

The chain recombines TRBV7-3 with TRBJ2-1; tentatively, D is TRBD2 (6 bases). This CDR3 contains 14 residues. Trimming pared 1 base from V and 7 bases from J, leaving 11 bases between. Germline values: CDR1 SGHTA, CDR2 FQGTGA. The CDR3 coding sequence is TGTGCCAGCAGCTTAAACGGGGGAGCGAATGAGCAGTTCTTC. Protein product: CASSLNGGANEQFF.

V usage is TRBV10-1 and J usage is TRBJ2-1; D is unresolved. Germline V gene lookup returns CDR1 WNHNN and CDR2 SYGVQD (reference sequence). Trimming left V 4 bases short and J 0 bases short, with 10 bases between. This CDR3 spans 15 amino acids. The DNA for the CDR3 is TGCGCCAGCAGTGGGGGATCTAGCTCCTACAATGAGCAGTTCTTC. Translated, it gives CASSGGSSSYNEQFF.

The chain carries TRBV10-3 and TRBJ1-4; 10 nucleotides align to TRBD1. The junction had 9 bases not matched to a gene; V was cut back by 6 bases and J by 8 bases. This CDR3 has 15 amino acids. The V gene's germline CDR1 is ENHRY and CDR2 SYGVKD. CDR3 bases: TGTGCCATCAGCGGAAGACAGGGGGCTGAGGAAAAACTGTTTTTT. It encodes CAISGRQGAEEKLFF.

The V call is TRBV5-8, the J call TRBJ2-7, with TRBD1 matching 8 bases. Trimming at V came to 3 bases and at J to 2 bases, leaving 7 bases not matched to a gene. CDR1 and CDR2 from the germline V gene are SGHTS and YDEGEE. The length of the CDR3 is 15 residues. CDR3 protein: CASSSRTGPTYEQYF. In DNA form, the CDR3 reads TGTGCCAGCAGCTCTCGGACAGGGCCTACCTACGAGCAGTACTTC. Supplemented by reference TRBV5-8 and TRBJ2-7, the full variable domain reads EAGVTQSPTHLIKTRGQQATLRCSPISGHTSVYWYQQALGLGLQFLLWYDEGEERNRGNFPPRFSGRQFPNYSSELNVNALELEDSALYLCASSSRTGPTYEQYFGPGTRLTVT.

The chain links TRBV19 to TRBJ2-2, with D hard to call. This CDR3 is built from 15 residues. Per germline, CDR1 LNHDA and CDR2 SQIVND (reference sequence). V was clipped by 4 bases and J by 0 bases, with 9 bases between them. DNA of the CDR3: TGTGCCAGTAGTAGGGCGGAGACGAACACCGGGGAGCTGTTTTTT. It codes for CASSRAETNTGELFF. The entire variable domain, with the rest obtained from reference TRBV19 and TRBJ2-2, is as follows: DGGITQSPKYLFRKEGQNVTLSCEQNLNHDAMYWYRQDPGQGLRLIYYSQIVNDFQKGDIAEGYSVSREKKESFPLTVTSAQKNPTAFYLCASSRAETNTGELFFGEGSRLTVL.

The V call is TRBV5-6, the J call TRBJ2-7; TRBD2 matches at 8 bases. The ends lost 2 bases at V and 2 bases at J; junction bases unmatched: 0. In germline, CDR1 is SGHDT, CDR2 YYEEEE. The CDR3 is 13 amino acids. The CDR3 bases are TGTGCCAGCAGCTTCGGGAGGGCCTACGAGCAGTACTTC. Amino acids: CASSFGRAYEQYF.

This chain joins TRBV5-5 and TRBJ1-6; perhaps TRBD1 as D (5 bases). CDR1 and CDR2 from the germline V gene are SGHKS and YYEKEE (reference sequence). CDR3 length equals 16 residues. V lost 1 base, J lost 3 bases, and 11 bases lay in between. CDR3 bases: TGTGCCAGCAGCTTGACTTTGCAGGGCTATAATTCACCCCTCCACTTT. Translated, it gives CASSLTLQGYNSPLHF.

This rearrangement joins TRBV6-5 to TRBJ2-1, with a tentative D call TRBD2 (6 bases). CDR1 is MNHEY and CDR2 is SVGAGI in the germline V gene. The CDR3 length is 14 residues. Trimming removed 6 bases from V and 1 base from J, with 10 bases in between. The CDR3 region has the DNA TGTGCCAGCAGCATCCGGGAGTCCTACAATGAGCAGTTCTTC. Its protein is CASSIRESYNEQFF.

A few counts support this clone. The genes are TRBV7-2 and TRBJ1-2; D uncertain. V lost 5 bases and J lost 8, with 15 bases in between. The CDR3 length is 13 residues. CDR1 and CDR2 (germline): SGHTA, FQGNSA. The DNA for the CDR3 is TGTGCCAGCAGCGCCCGACCGGGCGAGGGCTACACCTTC. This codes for CASSARPGEGYTF.

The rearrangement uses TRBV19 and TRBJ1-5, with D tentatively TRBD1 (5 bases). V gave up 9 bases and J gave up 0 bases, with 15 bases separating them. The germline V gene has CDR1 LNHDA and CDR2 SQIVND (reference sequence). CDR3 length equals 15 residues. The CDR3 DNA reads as TGTGCCAGCCGGGACGGACGATATAGCAATCAGCCCCAGCATTTT. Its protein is CASRDGRYSNQPQHF.

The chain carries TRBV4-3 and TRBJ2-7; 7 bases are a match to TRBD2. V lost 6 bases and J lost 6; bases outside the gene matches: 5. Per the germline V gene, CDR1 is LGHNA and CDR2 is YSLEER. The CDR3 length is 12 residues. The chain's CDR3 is CASSRASGEQYF. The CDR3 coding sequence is TGCGCCAGCAGTCGGGCTAGCGGCGAGCAGTACTTC.

Written as DNA, the CDR3 is TGTGCCAGCAGCTTACTAGCGGGGTATCAAGAGACCCAGTACTTC. Protein: CASSLLAGYQETQYF. This rearrangement joins TRBV5-8 to TRBJ2-5, with 10 nucleotides matching TRBD2. J gave up 2 bases and V 2 bases, and 3 bases lay outside the gene matches. CDR3 length: 15 residues. The germline V gene encodes CDR1 SGHTS and CDR2 YDEGEE. The full variable domain, in which reference TRBV5-8 and TRBJ2-5 provide the parts outside the CDR3, is EAGVTQSPTHLIKTRGQQATLRCSPISGHTSVYWYQQALGLGLQFLLWYDEGEERNRGNFPPRFSGRQFPNYSSELNVNALELEDSALYLCASSLLAGYQETQYFGPGTRLLVL.

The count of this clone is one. CDR3: CAWSNTMWGHQPQHF. Written as DNA, the CDR3 is TGTGCCTGGAGTAACACTATGTGGGGGCATCAGCCCCAGCATTTT. The chain employs TRBV30 and TRBJ1-5, with D possibly TRBD1 on 6 matching bases. Germline lookup yields CDR1 GTSNPN and CDR2 SVGIG (reference sequence). Trimming left V 2 bases short and J 5 bases short, with 16 bases between. The CDR3 runs 15 residues.

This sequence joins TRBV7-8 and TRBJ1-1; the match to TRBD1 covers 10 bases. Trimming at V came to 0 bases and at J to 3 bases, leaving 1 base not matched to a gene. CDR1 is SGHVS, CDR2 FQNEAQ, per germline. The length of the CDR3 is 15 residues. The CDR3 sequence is CASSLAGQGDTEAFF. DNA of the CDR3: TGTGCCAGCAGCTTAGCCGGACAGGGGGACACTGAAGCTTTCTTT.

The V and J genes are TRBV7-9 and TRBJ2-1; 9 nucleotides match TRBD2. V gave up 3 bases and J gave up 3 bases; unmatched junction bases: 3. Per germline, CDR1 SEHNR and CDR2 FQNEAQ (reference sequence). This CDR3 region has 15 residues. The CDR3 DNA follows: TGTGCCAGCAGCTTCGGGCGGGGGGGCTACAATGAGCAGTTCTTC. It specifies CASSFGRGGYNEQFF. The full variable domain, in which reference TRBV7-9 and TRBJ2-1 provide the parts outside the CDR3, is DTGVSQNPRHKITKRGQNVTFRCDPISEHNRLYWYRQTLGQGPEFLTYFQNEAQLEKSRLLSDRFSAERPKGSFSTLEIQRTEQGDSAMYLCASSFGRGGYNEQFFGPGTRLTVL.